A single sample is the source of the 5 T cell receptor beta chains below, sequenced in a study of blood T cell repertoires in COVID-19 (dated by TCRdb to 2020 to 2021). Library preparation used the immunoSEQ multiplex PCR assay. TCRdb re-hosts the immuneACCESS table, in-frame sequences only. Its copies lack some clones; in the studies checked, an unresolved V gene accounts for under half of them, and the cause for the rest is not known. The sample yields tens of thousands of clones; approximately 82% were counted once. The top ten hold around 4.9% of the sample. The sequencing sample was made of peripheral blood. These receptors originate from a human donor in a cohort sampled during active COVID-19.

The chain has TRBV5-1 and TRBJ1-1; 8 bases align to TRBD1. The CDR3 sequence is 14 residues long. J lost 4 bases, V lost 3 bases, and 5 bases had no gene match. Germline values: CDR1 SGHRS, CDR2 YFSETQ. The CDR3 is CASSSGTGFTEAFF. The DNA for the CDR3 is TGCGCCAGCAGCTCCGGGACAGGCTTCACTGAAGCTTTCTTT. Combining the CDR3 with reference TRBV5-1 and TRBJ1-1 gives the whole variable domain KAGVTQTPRYLIKTRGQQVTLSCSPISGHRSVSWYQQTPGQGLQFLFEYFSETQRNKGNFPGRFSGRQFSNSRSEMNVSTLELGDSALYLCASSSGTGFTEAFFGQGTRLTVV.

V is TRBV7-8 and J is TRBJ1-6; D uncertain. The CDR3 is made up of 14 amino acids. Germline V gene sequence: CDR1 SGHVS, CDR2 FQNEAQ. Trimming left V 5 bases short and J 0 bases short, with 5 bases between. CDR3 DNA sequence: TGTGCCAGCAGCGATAGCTCCTATAATTCACCCCTCCACTTT. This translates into CASSDSSYNSPLHF.

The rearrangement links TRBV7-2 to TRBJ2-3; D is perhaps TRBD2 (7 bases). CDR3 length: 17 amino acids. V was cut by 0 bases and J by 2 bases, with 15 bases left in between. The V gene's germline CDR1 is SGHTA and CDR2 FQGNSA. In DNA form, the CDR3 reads TGTGCCAGCAGCTTAGCCCTTGCGGGGGCCTTCACAGATACGCAGTATTTT. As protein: CASSLALAGAFTDTQYF.

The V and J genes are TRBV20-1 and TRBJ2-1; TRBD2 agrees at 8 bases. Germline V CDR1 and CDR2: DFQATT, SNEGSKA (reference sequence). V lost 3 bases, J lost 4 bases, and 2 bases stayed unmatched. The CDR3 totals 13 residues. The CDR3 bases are TGCAGTGCTAGTACTAGCGGTTACAATGAGCAGTTCTTC. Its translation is CSASTSGYNEQFF.

The CDR3 DNA reads as TGTGCCTGGAGCGGTGATTGGGGGGGGGCCCTTCTTTACGAGCAGTACTTC. Residues: CAWSGDWGGALLYEQYF. This chain joins TRBV30 and TRBJ2-7, with a weak D call TRBD2 (7 bases). The CDR3 length is 17 residues. Trimming shortened V by 3 bases and J by 4 bases, and 25 bases separated the two germline ends. CDR1 is GTSNPN and CDR2 is SVGIG in the germline V gene (reference sequence).